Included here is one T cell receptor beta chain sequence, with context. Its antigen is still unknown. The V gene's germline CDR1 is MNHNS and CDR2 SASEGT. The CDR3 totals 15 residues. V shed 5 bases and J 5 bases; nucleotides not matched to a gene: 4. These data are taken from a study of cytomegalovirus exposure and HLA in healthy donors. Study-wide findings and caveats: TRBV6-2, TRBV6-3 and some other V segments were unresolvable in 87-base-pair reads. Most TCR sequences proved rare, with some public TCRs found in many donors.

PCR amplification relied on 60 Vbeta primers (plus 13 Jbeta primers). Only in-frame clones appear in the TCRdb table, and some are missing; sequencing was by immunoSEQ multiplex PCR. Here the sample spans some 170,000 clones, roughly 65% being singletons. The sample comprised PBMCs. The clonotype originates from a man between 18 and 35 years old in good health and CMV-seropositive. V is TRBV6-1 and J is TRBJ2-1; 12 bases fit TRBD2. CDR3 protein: CASSHRLAGDNEQFF. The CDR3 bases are TGTGCCAGCAGTCACCGACTAGCGGGAGACAATGAGCAGTTCTTC.